This TCR beta chain originates from a study of T cell responses to AZD1222 COVID-19 vaccine. Study at large: Pooling was applied to second doses at about 4 or about 12 weeks.

Trimming took 6 bases from V and 7 from J; bases not matched to a gene: 14. Germline V gene sequence: CDR1 SQVTM, CDR2 ANQGSEA. The CDR3 is 15 residues long. Sequenced by immunoSEQ multiplex PCR; TCRdb stores in-frame clones only, minus some. The profile shows about 120,000 clones, less than 95% of them singletons. The rearrangement uses TRBV29-1 and TRBJ2-2, with 7 nucleotides matching TRBD2. Sample: peripheral blood, taken on day 0 of AZD1222 vaccination. The TCR was taken from an adult in good health. The CDR3 spells CSVRLRETNGGELFF. The CDR3, as DNA: TGCAGCGTCCGGCTGCGGGAGACTAACGGCGGGGAGCTGTTTTTT.